This TCR beta chain was identified during a study of technical replicates of blood from a handful of donors. Libraries were prepared by immunoSEQ multiplex PCR; TCRdb keeps only in-frame clonotypes and omits some of them. The sample holds around 97,000 clones, approximately 96% seen once. The V end was cut by 4 bases, the J end by 3 bases, with 15 bases between. Germline V gives CDR1 LNHDA, CDR2 SQIVND (reference sequence). CDR3 length equals 16 residues. The material sequenced was T cells isolated from PBMCs. The chain recombines TRBV19 with TRBJ1-4; perhaps TRBD1 as D (5 bases). The receptor was derived from a human donor in good health. The CDR3 protein is CASSSTGGLANEKLFF. CDR3 coding DNA: TGTGCCAGTAGTAGCACAGGAGGGTTGGCTAATGAAAAACTGTTTTTT.